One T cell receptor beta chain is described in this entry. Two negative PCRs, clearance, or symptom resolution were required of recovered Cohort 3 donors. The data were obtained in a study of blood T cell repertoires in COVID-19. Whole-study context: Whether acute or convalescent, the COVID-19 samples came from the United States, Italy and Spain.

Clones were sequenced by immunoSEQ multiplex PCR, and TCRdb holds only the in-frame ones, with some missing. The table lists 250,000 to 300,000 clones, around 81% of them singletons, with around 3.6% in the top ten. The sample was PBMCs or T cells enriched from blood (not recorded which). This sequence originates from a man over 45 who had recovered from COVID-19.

CDR3 amino acids: CASSMGRQHNEKLFF. Here the CDR3 DNA reads TGTGCCAGTAGTATGGGGCGACAGCATAATGAAAAACTGTTTTTT. V and J are TRBV19 and TRBJ1-4; D possibly corresponds to TRBD1 (5 bases). CDR1 and CDR2 (germline): LNHDA, SQIVND (reference sequence). V dropped 3 bases and J dropped 4 bases, with 12 bases sitting between them. CDR3 length: 15 amino acids.